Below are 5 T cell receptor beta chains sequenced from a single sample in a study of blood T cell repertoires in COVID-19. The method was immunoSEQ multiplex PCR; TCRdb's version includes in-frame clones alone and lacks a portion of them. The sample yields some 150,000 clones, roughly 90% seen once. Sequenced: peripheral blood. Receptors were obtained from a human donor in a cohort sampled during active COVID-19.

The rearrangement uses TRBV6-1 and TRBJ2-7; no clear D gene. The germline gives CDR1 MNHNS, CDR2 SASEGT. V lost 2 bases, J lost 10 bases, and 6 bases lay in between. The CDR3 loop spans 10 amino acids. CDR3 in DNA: TGTGCCAGCAGTGAACTGTTTCAGTACTTC. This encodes CASSELFQYF.

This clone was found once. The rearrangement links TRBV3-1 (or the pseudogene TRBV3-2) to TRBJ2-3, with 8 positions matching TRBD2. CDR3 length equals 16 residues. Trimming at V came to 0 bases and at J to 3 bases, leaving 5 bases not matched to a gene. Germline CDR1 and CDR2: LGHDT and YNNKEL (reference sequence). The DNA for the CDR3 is TGTGCCAGCAGCCAAGATTCCAGCGGGAGTACAGATACGCAGTATTTT. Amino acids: CASSQDSSGSTDTQYF.

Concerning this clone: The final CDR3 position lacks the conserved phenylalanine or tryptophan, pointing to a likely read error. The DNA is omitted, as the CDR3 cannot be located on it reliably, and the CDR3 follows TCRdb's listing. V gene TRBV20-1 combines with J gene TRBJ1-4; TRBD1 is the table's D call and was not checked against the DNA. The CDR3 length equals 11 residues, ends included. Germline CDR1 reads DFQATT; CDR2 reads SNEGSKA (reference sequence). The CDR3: CSARFRDRVLV.

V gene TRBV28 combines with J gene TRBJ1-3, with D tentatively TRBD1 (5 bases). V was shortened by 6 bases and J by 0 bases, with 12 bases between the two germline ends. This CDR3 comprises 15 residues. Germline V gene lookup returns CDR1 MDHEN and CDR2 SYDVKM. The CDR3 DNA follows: TGTGCCAGCAGCCTAGACAGATACTCTGGAAACACCATATATTTT. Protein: CASSLDRYSGNTIYF.

The CDR3 DNA reads TGTGCCAGCAGCGGTAGACAGGGGGAAAAACTGTTTTTT. Amino acid sequence: CASSGRQGEKLFF. V and J are TRBV7-2 and TRBJ1-4, with TRBD1 matching over 8 bases. The V gene end was trimmed by 5 bases and the J gene end by 8 bases; junction bases not matched to a gene: 4. The CDR3 has 13 amino acids. Germline V CDR1 and CDR2: SGHTA, FQGNSA.